This TCR beta chain was identified during a study of blood T cell repertoires in COVID-19. Study overall: T cells, B-cell-depleted T cells, or PBMCs provided the cDNA or gDNA that served as material.

Seattle's enrolled individuals joined amid active infection and were then monitored longitudinally. The germline V gene encodes CDR1 LNHDA and CDR2 SQIVND (reference sequence). The CDR3 length is 14 residues. V gave up 6 bases and J gave up 3 bases; unmatched junction bases: 6. This clone was observed a handful of times. Repertoires were generated with immunoSEQ multiplex PCR, while TCRdb's copy carries only in-frame clones and drops some. The sample yields some 290,000 clones, about nine tenths seen once. This TCR came from a woman in her twenties or thirties with COVID-19, enrolled during active disease. This chain joins TRBV19 and TRBJ2-7; 9 bases are a match to TRBD1. The material sequenced was peripheral blood. The CDR3 DNA is TGTGCCAGTAGCGACAGGGGGATATACTACGAGCAGTACTTC. Protein: CASSDRGIYYEQYF.